The 29 T cell receptor beta chains in this list originate from one sample, sequenced in a study of blood T cells in healthy people across ages. Combining a sample-barcoded 5' primer with a J-beta primer mix, a second PCR ran for 7 to 11 cycles. TCRdb independently ran MiXCR on the 5' RACE reads; one entry per CDR3 protein. The sample includes roughly 1,500,000 distinct CDR3 sequences, about 35% of them seen just once. The sequenced sample was blood. These receptors were obtained from a woman in her thirties in good health.

Only a few counts were recorded for this clonotype. The gene calls are TRBV4-1 and TRBJ1-2, with TRBD1 as a possible D gene (5 bases). V lost 6 bases and J lost 8, with 19 bases in between. The CDR3 has 14 amino acids. The V gene's germline CDR1 is MGHRA and CDR2 YSYEKL. CDR3 bases: TGCGCCAGCAGAACCGGGACGGGGCTTGGGGGCTACACCTTC. This codes for CASRTGTGLGGYTF.

There are many counts of this clonotype. The chain is built from TRBV20-1 and TRBJ1-5, with D tentatively TRBD1 (6 bases). Trimming cost V 3 bases and J 6 bases, with 9 bases left between them. The CDR3 is made up of 12 amino acids. Germline lookup yields CDR1 DFQATT and CDR2 SNEGSKA (reference sequence). This chain's CDR3 is CSASGGAQPQHF. DNA for the CDR3: TGCAGTGCTAGCGGGGGGGCTCAGCCCCAGCATTTT.

V gene TRBV18 combines with J gene TRBJ2-7; possibly TRBD1 for D (5 bases). The J call may be incorrect, as the DNA end agrees better with TRBJ2-5. In germline, CDR1 is KGHSH, CDR2 LQKENI. CDR3 length: 12 residues. The CDR3 spells CASQTVGETQYF. The CDR3 DNA reads TGTGCCAGCCAGACAGTCGGAGAGACCCAGTACTTC.

The J gene is TRBJ2-1, the V gene TRBV5-1; D possibly matches TRBD1 or TRBD2 (6 bases each). Trimming took 0 bases from V and 7 from J, leaving 14 bases between them. This CDR3 region has 15 residues. Germline V gives CDR1 SGHRS, CDR2 YFSETQ. The CDR3 DNA follows: TGCGCCAGCAGCTTGGTTGGGGGGCCCGGGAATGAGCAGTTCTTC. This codes for CASSLVGGPGNEQFF.

The chain recombines TRBV4-1 with TRBJ2-3; D may be TRBD2 (6 bases). This CDR3 contains 16 residues. Germline lookup yields CDR1 MGHRA and CDR2 YSYEKL. With 0 bases removed from V and 5 bases from J, the gap between germline ends came to 15 bases. Written as DNA, the CDR3 is TGCGCCAGCAGCCAAGAGTCGGCTAGCGTCAAAGATACGCAGTATTTT. This codes for CASSQESASVKDTQYF.

Remarks on this clonotype: The junction departs from the called germline gene at one end, perhaps through a read error. The chain joins TRBV3-1 to TRBJ2-5, with 8 bases matching TRBD2. The CDR3 is made up of 17 amino acids. CDR1 is LGHDT, CDR2 YNNKEL, per germline (reference sequence). The CDR3 region has the DNA TGTGCCAGCAACCAAGATAACGGCGGGGGGATGGGAGAGACCCAGTACTTC. Its protein is CASNQDNGGGMGETQYF.

This chain connects TRBV3-1 to TRBJ2-2; weak D call: TRBD2 (5 bases). Germline V lookup: CDR1 LGHDT, CDR2 YNNKEL (reference sequence). V lost 1 base and J 0 bases, leaving 12 bases between the germline ends. CDR3 length: 17 residues. The DNA for the CDR3 is TGTGCCAGCAGCCAAGCCCTTAGACTAACGAACACCGGGGAGCTGTTTTTT. Protein sequence: CASSQALRLTNTGELFF.

The chain joins TRBV7-9 to TRBJ2-7; a weak D match, TRBD1 (6 bases). The V end lost 5 bases, the J end lost 6 bases, and 14 bases lay between the germline ends. In germline, CDR1 is SEHNR, CDR2 FQNEAQ (reference sequence). This CDR3 spans 13 amino acids. CDR3 nucleotides: TGTGCCAGCAGCATAGATCAGGGGAGCGAGCAGTACTTC. Translated, it gives CASSIDQGSEQYF.

This chain uses TRBV3-1 with TRBJ2-7; 8 nucleotides line up with TRBD2. Trimming cost V 7 bases and J 3 bases; bases outside gene matches: 11. Germline CDR1 is LGHDT and CDR2 is YNNKEL (reference sequence). The CDR3 has 15 amino acids. CDR3 sequence (DNA): TGTGCCAGCACCCCGGGCAGCGGGAGTGACTACGAGCAGTACTTC. Encoded protein: CASTPGSGSDYEQYF.

This chain uses TRBV20-1 with TRBJ2-5; tentatively, D is TRBD1 (6 bases). Germline values: CDR1 DFQATT, CDR2 SNEGSKA (reference sequence). The CDR3 is 17 amino acids. Trimming shortened V by 5 bases and J by 4 bases, and 26 bases separated the two germline ends. As DNA, the CDR3 is TGCAGTGCTTCTTCGTACGAACCGGGACATAGAGGAGAGACCCAGTACTTC. Translating it yields CSASSYEPGHRGETQYF.

In regard to this clonotype: At one boundary the junction diverges from the germline segment, which might be a read error. The CDR3 region is CASSQARARETRYF. DNA for the CDR3: TGCGCCAGCAGCCAAGCTAGAGCGAGGGAGACCCGGTACTTC. This rearrangement joins TRBV4-1 to TRBJ2-5, with D possibly TRBD2 on 5 matching bases. The germline V gene encodes CDR1 MGHRA and CDR2 YSYEKL. This CDR3 has 14 amino acids.

This clonotype has only a few counts. J is TRBJ2-7 and V is TRBV29-1; D perhaps matches TRBD2 (6 bases). Germline values: CDR1 SQVTM, CDR2 ANQGSEA. The V end was cut by 6 bases, the J end by 7 bases, with 13 bases between. This CDR3 spans 11 amino acids. The CDR3 region is CSVGDFTEQYF. CDR3 DNA: TGCAGCGTCGGGGACTTTACGGAGCAGTACTTC.

The genes are TRBV4-1 and TRBJ1-1; D unclear. The CDR3 is made up of 16 amino acids. The germline V and J ends were trimmed by 0 bases and 5 bases, with 16 bases remaining between them. CDR1 and CDR2 (germline): MGHRA, YSYEKL. In DNA form, the CDR3 reads TGCGCCAGCAGCCAAGATAGAGATCCCATCAGGACTGAAGCTTTCTTT. Its translation: CASSQDRDPIRTEAFF.

Many counts were recorded for this clonotype. This chain links TRBV18 with TRBJ2-7; tentative D call: TRBD2 (5 bases). The CDR3 covers 14 residues. V was cut by 8 bases and J by 4 bases, with 18 bases left in between. Germline values: CDR1 KGHSH, CDR2 LQKENI. CDR3 in amino acids: CASSPSRAGYEQYF. The CDR3 DNA reads TGTGCCAGCAGCCCCTCGAGGGCGGGTTACGAGCAGTACTTC. Complete variable domain (other parts from reference TRBV18 and TRBJ2-7): NAGVMQNPRHLVRRRGQEARLRCSPMKGHSHVYWYRQLPEEGLKFMVYLQKENIIDESGMPKERFSAEFPKEGPSILRIQQVVRGDSAAYFCASSPSRAGYEQYFGPGTRLTVT.

The genes are TRBV20-1 and TRBJ2-3; 10 nucleotides agree with TRBD2. This CDR3 region has 15 residues. J was trimmed by 3 bases and V by 3 bases; bases with no gene match: 6. Germline V gene sequence: CDR1 DFQATT, CDR2 SNEGSKA (reference sequence). The CDR3 nucleotides read TGCAGTGCTAGTCGCCTAGCGGGAGCAACAGATACGCAGTATTTT. It encodes CSASRLAGATDTQYF.

The chain uses TRBV20-1 and TRBJ2-1, with D possibly matching TRBD2 (7 bases). Germline CDR1 DFQATT, CDR2 SNEGSKA (reference sequence). This CDR3 spans 14 amino acids. The CDR3 here is CSGGLWGPYNEQFF. CDR3 nucleotides: TGCAGCGGGGGGCTTTGGGGGCCCTACAATGAGCAGTTCTTC.

Comments on this clonotype: It may be a read error: a sequence one base away is much more abundant. This rearrangement joins TRBV29-1 to TRBJ2-1, with D hard to call. Germline CDR1 is SQVTM and CDR2 is ANQGSEA. The V end was cut by 3 bases, the J end by 6 bases, with 15 bases between. CDR3 length equals 14 residues. CDR3 sequence: CSVDVLQSINEQFF. The CDR3 DNA reads TGCAGCGTTGATGTTTTGCAGAGTATCAATGAGCAGTTCTTC.

V gene TRBV20-1 combines with J gene TRBJ2-1, with TRBD2 matching over 13 bases. Germline loops: CDR1 DFQATT, CDR2 SNEGSKA (reference sequence). Trimming took 1 base from V and 5 from J; bases not matched to a gene: 11. The CDR3 spans 18 residues. The CDR3 loop is CSARGGTSGKSGHNEQFF. The DNA for the CDR3 is TGCAGTGCTAGAGGAGGGACTAGCGGGAAATCCGGACACAATGAGCAGTTCTTC.

Of note for this clonotype: One end of the junction is discordant with germline, which a read error may explain. This chain links TRBV3-1 with TRBJ1-4; TRBD1 matches 7 bases. CDR1 LGHDT and CDR2 YNNKEL come from the germline V gene (reference sequence). This CDR3 is built from 16 residues. The CDR3 coding sequence is TGTGCCAACAGCCAAGGGACAGCCCTTAATAATGAAAAACTGTTTTTT. Protein: CANSQGTALNNEKLFF.

This clonotype was observed at least ten times. J is TRBJ2-7 and V is TRBV7-9; 8 bases are a match to TRBD2. The CDR3 extends over 14 amino acids. CDR1 and CDR2 from the germline V gene are SEHNR and FQNEAQ (reference sequence). Trimming at V came to 1 base and at J to 4 bases, leaving 3 bases not matched to a gene. CDR3 coding DNA: TGTGCCAGCAGCTTAGACGGGAGGGGATACGAGCAGTACTTC. It is translated as CASSLDGRGYEQYF.

The chain joins TRBV27 to TRBJ2-7, with TRBD1 identical over 7 bases. V lost 6 bases, J lost 3 bases, and 11 bases stayed unmatched. The CDR3 runs 15 residues. Germline CDR1 and CDR2: MNHEY and SMNVEV (reference sequence). The CDR3 region has the DNA TGTGCCAGCAGATATGAGACAGGGAACCGCTACGAGCAGTACTTC. Its protein product is CASRYETGNRYEQYF.

There are a few counts of this clonotype. The J gene is TRBJ2-7, the V gene TRBV20-1, with 11 bases identical to TRBD2. CDR3 length equals 14 residues. The junction had 7 bases not matched to a gene; V was cut back by 6 bases and J by 3 bases. The germline V gene has CDR1 DFQATT and CDR2 SNEGSKA (reference sequence). The CDR3 nucleotides read TGCAGTGCGAAAACTAGCGGGAGACTCTACGAGCAGTACTTC. It yields the protein CSAKTSGRLYEQYF.

This clonotype was recorded a few times. The genes are TRBV3-1 and TRBJ2-5, with a tentative D call TRBD2 (6 bases). Looked up from germline, CDR1 is LGHDT and CDR2 is YNNKEL (reference sequence). This CDR3 is 14 amino acids long. V gave up 5 bases and J gave up 0 bases, with 10 bases separating them. The CDR3, as DNA: TGTGCCAGCAGCACCCGACTAGACCAAGAGACCCAGTACTTC. This encodes CASSTRLDQETQYF.

The chain combines TRBV3-1 with TRBJ1-2; D is undetermined. V shed 6 bases and J shed 8 bases, with 19 bases lying between them. Germline V lookup: CDR1 LGHDT, CDR2 YNNKEL (reference sequence). This CDR3 spans 14 amino acids. CDR3 sequence: CASRTIRTGGGYTF. CDR3 bases: TGTGCCAGCAGGACCATAAGAACGGGAGGCGGCTACACCTTC. The full variable domain, in which reference TRBV3-1 and TRBJ1-2 provide the parts outside the CDR3, is DTAVSQTPKYLVTQMGNDKSIKCEQNLGHDTMYWYKQDSKKFLKIMFSYNNKELIINETVPNRFSPKSPDKAHLNLHINSLELGDSAVYFCASRTIRTGGGYTFGSGTRLTVV.

A single count supports this clonotype. The chain combines TRBV5-1 with TRBJ2-1; D tentatively reads TRBD1 or TRBD2 (5 bases each). This CDR3 contains 14 residues. Looked up from germline, CDR1 is SGHRS and CDR2 is YFSETQ. Trimming took off 0 bases at V and 7 bases at J, with 11 bases between the two ends. The CDR3 spells CASSLAGRRNEQFF. Written as DNA, the CDR3 is TGCGCCAGCAGCTTGGCGGGACGAAGAAATGAGCAGTTCTTC. The variable domain in full, with the rest retrieved from reference TRBV5-1 and TRBJ2-1, is KAGVTQTPRYLIKTRGQQVTLSCSPISGHRSVSWYQQTPGQGLQFLFEYFSETQRNKGNFPGRFSGRQFSNSRSEMNVSTLELGDSALYLCASSLAGRRNEQFFGPGTRLTVL.

V gene TRBV3-1 combines with J gene TRBJ1-2, with D unresolved. Per germline, CDR1 LGHDT and CDR2 YNNKEL (reference sequence). CDR3 size: 15 residues. V was shortened by 0 bases and J by 8 bases, with 16 bases between the two germline ends. CDR3 sequence reads: CASSQEWWNRTGYTF. The DNA for the CDR3 is TGTGCCAGCAGCCAAGAATGGTGGAACCGGACGGGCTACACCTTC.

J is TRBJ1-6 and V is TRBV20-1, with 8 bases lining up with TRBD1. The germline V gene encodes CDR1 DFQATT and CDR2 SNEGSKA (reference sequence). The CDR3 length is 16 residues. With 6 bases clipped from V and 8 bases from J, the junction kept 15 bases outside the gene matches. The CDR3 here is CSALMDRALEYSPLHF. CDR3 bases: TGCAGTGCCCTTATGGACAGGGCTCTTGAGTATTCACCCCTCCACTTT.

The DNA for the CDR3 is TGTGCCAGCAGCTTAACGGTTTCTAGCGGGGGTTACAATGAGCAGTTCTTC. It is translated as CASSLTVSSGGYNEQFF. This chain joins TRBV7-2 and TRBJ2-1; 10 bases align to TRBD2. The CDR3 consists of 17 residues. Germline V gene sequence: CDR1 SGHTA, CDR2 FQGNSA. The junction had 8 bases not matched to a gene; V was cut back by 2 bases and J by 4 bases.

Details on this clonotype: The junction does not match germline at one end; this may be a read error. The chain uses TRBV4-2 and TRBJ2-5; 12 nucleotides line up with TRBD2. This CDR3 region has 16 residues. Germline CDR1 and CDR2: LGHNA and YNFKEQ. The CDR3 bases are TGTACCAGCAGCCACACCCGGACTAGCGGGGTTGAGACCCAGTACTTC. It codes for CTSSHTRTSGVETQYF.